The 10 T cell receptor beta chains below were found in one sample sequenced in a study of graft-versus-host responses after intestinal transplantation. The antigens these receptors bind are not known. The assay was immunoSEQ multiplex PCR, and TCRdb's table has in-frame clones only and misses some. The data contain tens of thousands of clones, approximately 94% of them seen just once; the ten biggest clones take up about 0.2%. Sequences were derived from unstimulated CD4+ T cells sorted from spleen or lymph node cells, sampled before transplant. The receptors stem from a human donor who was the organ donor for an intestinal transplant.

This rearrangement joins TRBV5-1 to TRBJ2-3; tentative D call: TRBD1 (6 bases). Between the trimmed V and J ends, which lost 4 bases and 2 bases, there was a span of 8 bases. The CDR3 consists of 13 residues. Germline V CDR1 and CDR2: SGHRS, YFSETQ. CDR3 region: CASSGGLTDTQYF. CDR3 nucleotide sequence: TGCGCCAGCAGCGGGGGCCTCACAGATACGCAGTATTTT. The full variable domain, in which reference TRBV5-1 and TRBJ2-3 provide the parts outside the CDR3, is KAGVTQTPRYLIKTRGQQVTLSCSPISGHRSVSWYQQTPGQGLQFLFEYFSETQRNKGNFPGRFSGRQFSNSRSEMNVSTLELGDSALYLCASSGGLTDTQYFGPGTRLTVL.

J is TRBJ1-2 and V is TRBV6-1; D is unresolved. There are 11 residues in the CDR3. In germline, CDR1 is MNHNS, CDR2 SASEGT. The V end was cut by 7 bases, the J end by 4 bases, with 7 bases between. The CDR3, as DNA: TGTGCCAGCACCGCCGGCTATGGCTACACCTTC. Its translation is CASTAGYGYTF.

This clone has a single count. The rearrangement joins TRBV28 to TRBJ1-5, with D possibly TRBD1 on 5 matching bases. This CDR3 region has 14 residues. The V gene lost 5 bases and the J gene lost 4 bases, with 12 bases spanning the gap. Germline values: CDR1 MDHEN, CDR2 SYDVKM. For the CDR3, the DNA is TGTGCCAGCAGTCCGGGGGATGGGAATCAGCCCCAGCATTTT. It is translated as CASSPGDGNQPQHF.

CDR3 sequence reads: CASSQKRSTSGQETQYF. As DNA, the CDR3 is TGCGCCAGCAGCCAAAAGAGGTCTACTAGCGGGCAAGAGACCCAGTACTTC. This chain connects TRBV4-1 to TRBJ2-5; 9 nucleotides align to TRBD2. The CDR3 runs to 17 residues. V shed 2 bases and J 2 bases; nucleotides not matched to a gene: 9. Germline V gene data show CDR1 as MGHRA and CDR2 as YSYEKL.

Written as DNA, the CDR3 is TGTGCCAGCAGCTTGGGGGCCGGGAGCGCTGGAAACACCATATATTTT. This codes for CASSLGAGSAGNTIYF. This chain connects TRBV7-6 to TRBJ1-3; a weak D match, TRBD1 (6 bases). V was trimmed by 3 bases and J by 2 bases, leaving 14 bases between them. The CDR3 runs to 16 residues. From germline, CDR1 is SGHVS and CDR2 FNYEAQ.

The chain has TRBV18 and TRBJ1-1; tentatively, D is TRBD1 (5 bases). This CDR3 comprises 13 residues. Germline CDR1 KGHSH, CDR2 LQKENI. V dropped 2 bases and J dropped 4 bases, with 8 bases sitting between them. CDR3 loop: CASSPGASTEAFF. The CDR3 nucleotides read TGTGCCAGCTCACCAGGGGCGAGCACTGAAGCTTTCTTT.

About this clone: Other nucleotide sequences from this sample produce the same CDR3. The chain employs TRBV28 and TRBJ1-1; 8 bases align to TRBD1. In germline, CDR1 is MDHEN, CDR2 SYDVKM. The trim removed 6 bases at V and 0 bases at J, leaving 21 bases unmatched. This CDR3 spans 20 amino acids. The CDR3 DNA is TGTGCCAGCAGCTCCTCGGGGGGCAGGGGGCGTTTTTTTATGAACACTGAAGCTTTCTTT. Encoded protein: CASSSSGGRGRFFMNTEAFF.

V and J are TRBV5-1 and TRBJ2-7, with 7 bases lining up with TRBD1. The CDR3 sequence is 15 residues long. The V and J ends lost 4 bases and 2 bases, in that order; junction bases with no gene match: 9. Germline V gene lookup returns CDR1 SGHRS and CDR2 YFSETQ. CDR3 residues: CASSTGTAATYEQYF. CDR3 coding DNA: TGCGCCAGCAGCACCGGGACAGCCGCCACCTACGAGCAGTACTTC.

The chain combines TRBV27 with TRBJ1-2; 8 nucleotides align to TRBD1. Germline lookup yields CDR1 MNHEY and CDR2 SMNVEV (reference sequence). This CDR3 has 15 residues. Trimming took 5 bases from V and 3 from J; bases not matched to a gene: 8. In DNA form, the CDR3 reads TGTGCCAGCAGTCCACTCGGGACAGGTTACTATGGCTACACCTTC. This translates into CASSPLGTGYYGYTF.

The rearrangement uses TRBV4-3 and TRBJ1-5; no definite D call. V lost 0 bases, J lost 0 bases, and 12 bases lay in between. CDR1 and CDR2 from the germline V gene are LGHNA and YSLEER. The CDR3 is 17 residues long. CDR3 in amino acids: CASSQDTAAPSNQPQHF. The DNA for the CDR3 is TGCGCCAGCAGCCAAGATACGGCGGCACCTAGCAATCAGCCCCAGCATTTT.